This T cell receptor (beta chain) was recovered during a study of T cells in Graves' hyperthyroidism and ophthalmopathy. Germline V gene data show CDR1 as SGHTA and CDR2 as FQGNSA. This CDR3 is 14 amino acids long. The V and J ends lost 5 bases and 5 bases, in that order; junction bases with no gene match: 9. This clonotype was observed many times. Amplification yielded TCR beta CDR3 regions, with RNA transcripts as the source. The primer set for the first-round RT-PCR of the TCR CDR3 was HTBI. TCRdb re-called the multiplex PCR reads through MiXCR, storing one row per CDR3 protein. The table records roughly 380,000 distinct CDR3 sequences, roughly 12% of them present only once.

What was sequenced was blood. This receptor was obtained from a man between 25 and 39 years old with Graves' hyperthyroidism that later progressed to Graves' ophthalmopathy. The genes are TRBV7-2 and TRBJ2-7; 7 bases are a match to TRBD2. The CDR3 sequence: CASSPGGGVDEQYF. In nucleotides, the CDR3 is TGTGCCAGCAGCCCTGGGGGGGGGGTTGACGAGCAGTACTTC.